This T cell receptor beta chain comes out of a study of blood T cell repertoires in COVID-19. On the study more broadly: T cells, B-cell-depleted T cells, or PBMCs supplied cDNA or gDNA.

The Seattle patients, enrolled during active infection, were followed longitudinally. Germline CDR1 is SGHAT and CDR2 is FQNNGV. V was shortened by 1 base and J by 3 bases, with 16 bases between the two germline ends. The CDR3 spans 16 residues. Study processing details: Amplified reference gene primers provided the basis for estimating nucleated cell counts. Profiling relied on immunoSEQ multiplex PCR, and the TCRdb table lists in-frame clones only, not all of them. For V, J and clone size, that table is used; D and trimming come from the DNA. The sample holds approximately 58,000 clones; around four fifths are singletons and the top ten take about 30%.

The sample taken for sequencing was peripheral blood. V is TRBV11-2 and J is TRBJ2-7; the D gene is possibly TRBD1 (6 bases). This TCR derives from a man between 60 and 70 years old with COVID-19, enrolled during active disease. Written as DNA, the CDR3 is TGTGCCAGCAGCTTAGGTAGGGGGACGCTCCACTACGAGCAGTACTTC. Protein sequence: CASSLGRGTLHYEQYF.